This T cell receptor (beta chain) was identified in a study of cytomegalovirus exposure and HLA in healthy donors. Comments on this clone: Its specificity is unknown.

With 60 Vbeta and 13 Jbeta primers, the PCR was carried out. Generated by immunoSEQ multiplex PCR, the TCRdb table keeps only in-frame clones and is missing some. The repertoire holds 200,000 or so clones, with around 85% as singletons. Notes on the study in general: Cytomegalovirus-associated status was assigned to about 180 TCR beta chains. The study assumed roughly uniform donor sequencing depth for presence/absence analyses. TCR beta V segments were, for the most part, productive about 87% or about 30% of the time in an earlier analysis. Common viral pathogens seemed to be connected with several of the most significant clusters, according to a later analysis.

This sequence was found in a man between 40 and 49 years old in good health and CMV-seropositive. Sequencing was carried out using PBMCs.

The CDR3 loop is CASSYGRGYSYEQYF. As DNA, the CDR3 is TGTGCCAGCAGTTACGGGCGGGGGTATAGCTACGAGCAGTACTTC. This chain joins TRBV6-6 and TRBJ2-7; 7 nucleotides match TRBD2. Per germline, CDR1 MNHNY and CDR2 SVGAGI (reference sequence). V shed 2 bases, J shed 3 bases, and the junction held 7 bases outside the gene matches. This CDR3 region has 15 residues.